This TCR beta chain was retrieved from a study of regulatory T cells in long-lasting Graves disease. The TCR beta library used iRepertoire HTBI primers with Arm-PCR amplification of CDR3. TCRdb called the multiplex PCR reads again in MiXCR, with one record for every CDR3 protein. Of some 330,000 distinct CDR3 sequences in the sample, roughly 12% were seen once. Time point in this sample: newly diagnosed GD, antithyroid drugs for less than 3 months. The TCR library used RNA extracted from PBMCs. Germline V lookup: CDR1 ENHRY, CDR2 SYGVKD. This CDR3 has 15 amino acids. With V trimmed by 3 bases and J by 7 bases, 5 bases remained unmatched. The same sample was also used in a study of T cells in Graves' hyperthyroidism and ophthalmopathy. That paper notes: Hyperthyroidism patients were newly diagnosed, had disease duration under 2 months, and were aged 18 to 65 years. In blood, most of the thyroid clonotypes expanded above 0.001 were also present.

V gene TRBV10-3 combines with J gene TRBJ2-1, with TRBD2 identical over 11 bases. The receptor was isolated from a woman younger than 30 with Graves disease. The source material was peripheral blood mononuclear cells (PBMCs), sampled at new diagnosis, from a patient treated with antithyroid drugs. The DNA of the CDR3 is TGTGCCATCAGTGATACTAGCGGGAGACGGAATGAGCAGTTCTTC. This sequence encodes CAISDTSGRRNEQFF.